The clone carrying this TCR beta chain was detected a few times. Its matching antigen is unknown. Full-length variable regions came from constant-region reverse primers plus semi-nested Nested Universal Primer A PCR. One entry per CDR3 protein, called by TCRdb with MiXCR from the 5' RACE reads. The sample gives roughly 20,000 distinct CDR3 sequences, roughly 33% of which show up once; less than 2.5% is in the top ten. Findings of the study overall: Tumor Tregs overlapped most with tumor, then blood, naive CD4+ cells.

Germline assignment: CDR1 MNHEY and CDR2 SVGAGI. The J segment lost 10 bases and the V segment lost 6 bases, leaving 11 bases of the junction unmatched. This CDR3 is built from 15 residues. Naive CD4+ T cells were purified with Tregs depleted by CD25. The chain employs TRBV6-5 and TRBJ2-1; 11 bases map to TRBD1. The sequence was obtained from a female donor with breast cancer. Sequenced: tumor-infiltrating naive CD4+ T cells sorted from the breast tumor. Indicated subset: naive CD4+ T cells, CD4+CD45RA+CD25-. As DNA, the CDR3 is TGTGCCAGCAGGCCGGGACAGGGGGGTTACCCCGAGCAGTTCTTC. Encoded protein: CASRPGQGGYPEQFF.